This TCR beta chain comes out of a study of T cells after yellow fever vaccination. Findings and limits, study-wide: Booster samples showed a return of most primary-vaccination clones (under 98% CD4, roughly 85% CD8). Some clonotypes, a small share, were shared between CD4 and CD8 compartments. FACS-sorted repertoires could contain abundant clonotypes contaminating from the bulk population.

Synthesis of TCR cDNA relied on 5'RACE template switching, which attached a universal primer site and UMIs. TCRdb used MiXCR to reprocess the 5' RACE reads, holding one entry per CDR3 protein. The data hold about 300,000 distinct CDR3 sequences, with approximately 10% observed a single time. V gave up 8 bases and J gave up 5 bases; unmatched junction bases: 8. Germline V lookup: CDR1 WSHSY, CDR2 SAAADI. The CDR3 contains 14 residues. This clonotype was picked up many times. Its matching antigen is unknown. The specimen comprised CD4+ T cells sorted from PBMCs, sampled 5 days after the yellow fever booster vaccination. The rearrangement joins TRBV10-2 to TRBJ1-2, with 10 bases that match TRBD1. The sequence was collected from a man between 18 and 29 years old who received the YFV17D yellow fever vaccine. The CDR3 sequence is CASGGQGRPYGYTF. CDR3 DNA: TGCGCCAGCGGGGGACAGGGGAGGCCATATGGCTACACCTTC.